This TCR beta chain was identified in a study of regulatory dendritic cells for organ transplantation. V shed 9 bases, J shed 6 bases, and the junction held 9 bases outside the gene matches. The CDR3 is 13 residues long. From germline, CDR1 is WNHNN and CDR2 SYGVQD (reference sequence). Only in-frame clones appear in the TCRdb table, and some are missing; sequencing was by immunoSEQ multiplex PCR. The table lists 35,000 to 45,000 clones, under 95% of them singletons. This clone was observed a handful of times. The V gene is TRBV10-1, the J gene TRBJ1-1; 8 nucleotides match TRBD1. The sequenced material came from naive CD8+ T cells from blood. Subset: CD45RA+ naive T cells. The TCR comes from a human donor in good health. CDR3 DNA sequence: TGCGCCAGTAGTTCAGGGGGCGGATCTGAAGCTTTCTTT. Protein product: CASSSGGGSEAFF.